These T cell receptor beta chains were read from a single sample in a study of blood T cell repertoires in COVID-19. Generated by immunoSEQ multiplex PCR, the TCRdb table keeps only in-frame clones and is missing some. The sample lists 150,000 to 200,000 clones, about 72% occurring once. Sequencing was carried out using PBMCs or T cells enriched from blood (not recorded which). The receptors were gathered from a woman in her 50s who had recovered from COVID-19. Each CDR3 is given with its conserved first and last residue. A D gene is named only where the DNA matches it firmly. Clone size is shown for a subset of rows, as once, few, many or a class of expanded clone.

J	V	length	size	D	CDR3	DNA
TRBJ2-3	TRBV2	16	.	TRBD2	CASRRGSGTPTDTQYF	TGTGCCAGCAGACGTGGCAGCGGGACCCCCACAGATACGCAGTATTTT
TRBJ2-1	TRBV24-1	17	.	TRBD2	CATSDPSSGRAYNEQFF	TGTGCCACCAGTGATCCTTCTAGCGGGAGGGCCTACAATGAGCAGTTCTTC
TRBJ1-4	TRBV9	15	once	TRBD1	CASSTRTGDREKLFF	TGTGCCAGCAGCACCCGGACAGGGGATCGAGAAAAACTGTTTTTT
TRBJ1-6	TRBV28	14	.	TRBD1	CASSPGQGNSPLHF	TGTGCCAGCAGTCCGGGACAGGGGAATTCACCCCTCCACTTT
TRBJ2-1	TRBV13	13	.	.	CASSSSSGAEQFF	TGTGCCAGCAGCTCCAGTAGTGGGGCTGAGCAGTTCTTC
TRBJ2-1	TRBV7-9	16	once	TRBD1	CASSGKTGQVYNEQFF	TGTGCCAGCAGCGGGAAAACGGGACAGGTATACAATGAGCAGTTCTTC
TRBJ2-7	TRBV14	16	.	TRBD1	CASSLPGTGASYEQYF	TGTGCCAGCAGCCTACCCGGGACAGGAGCGTCCTACGAGCAGTACTTC
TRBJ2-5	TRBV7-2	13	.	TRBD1	CASRPGQEETQYF	TGTGCCAGCAGACCGGGACAGGAAGAGACCCAGTACTTC
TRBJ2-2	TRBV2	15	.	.	CASSALSTGVGELFF	TGTGCCAGCAGTGCATTATCGACCGGGGTCGGGGAGCTGTTTTTT
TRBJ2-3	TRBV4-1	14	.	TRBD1	CASSQPRGQVTQYF	TGCGCCAGCAGCCAACCCAGGGGGCAGGTTACGCAGTATTTT
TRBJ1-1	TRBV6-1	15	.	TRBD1	CASSERDRGETEAFF	TGTGCCAGCAGTGAGAGGGACAGAGGGGAAACTGAAGCTTTCTTT
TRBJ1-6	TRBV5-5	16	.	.	CASSPLSSSYNSPLHF	TGTGCCAGCAGCCCCTTGTCCAGCTCCTATAATTCACCCCTCCACTTT
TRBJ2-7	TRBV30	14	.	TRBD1	CAWSVSGQDYEQYF	TGTGCCTGGAGTGTATCCGGACAGGACTACGAGCAGTACTTC
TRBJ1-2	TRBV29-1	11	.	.	CSFTKELRYTF	TGCAGCTTTACTAAGGAGTTGCGCTACACCTTC
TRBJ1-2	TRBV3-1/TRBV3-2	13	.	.	CASSQAHREGYTF	TGTGCCAGCAGCCAAGCCCACAGGGAGGGCTACACCTTC
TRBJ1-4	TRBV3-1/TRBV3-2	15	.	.	CASSQWGETNEKLFF	TGTGCCAGCAGCCAATGGGGAGAAACTAATGAAAAACTGTTTTTT
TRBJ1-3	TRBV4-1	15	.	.	CASAGLGRIGNTIYF	TGCGCCAGCGCCGGGTTAGGGAGAATCGGAAACACCATATATTTT
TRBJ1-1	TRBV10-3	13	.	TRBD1	CAISRIGGSEAFF	TGTGCCATCAGCCGCATAGGGGGCTCTGAAGCTTTCTTT
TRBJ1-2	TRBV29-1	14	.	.	CSVVLQEPNYGYTF	TGCAGCGTTGTCCTACAGGAACCAAACTATGGCTACACCTTC
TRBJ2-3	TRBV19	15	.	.	CASSIDLRITDTQYF	TGTGCCAGTAGTATAGATCTGCGGATCACAGATACGCAGTATTTT
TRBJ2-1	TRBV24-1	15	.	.	CATSEDGGAYNEQFF	TGTGCCACCAGTGAAGACGGAGGGGCCTACAATGAGCAGTTCTTC
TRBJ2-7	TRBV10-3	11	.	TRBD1	CAIQGVDEQYF	TGTGCCATCCAGGGGGTTGACGAGCAGTACTTC
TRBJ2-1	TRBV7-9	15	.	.	CASSLVRGAHDEQFF	TGTGCCAGCAGCTTAGTTCGGGGGGCGCATGATGAGCAGTTCTTC
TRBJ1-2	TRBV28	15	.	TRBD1	CASSFNSGGSVGYTF	TGTGCCAGCAGTTTTAATTCAGGGGGCTCCGTTGGCTACACCTTC
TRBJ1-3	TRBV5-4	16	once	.	CASSLMGRGTGNTIYF	TGTGCCAGCAGCTTGATGGGGCGGGGGACTGGAAACACCATATATTTT
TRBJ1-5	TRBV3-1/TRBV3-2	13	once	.	CASSQGGQSAQHF	TGTGCCAGCAGCCAAGGAGGGCAATCAGCCCAGCATTTT
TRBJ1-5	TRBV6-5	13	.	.	CASSYAKNQPQHF	TGTGCCAGCAGTTACGCGAAAAATCAGCCCCAGCATTTT
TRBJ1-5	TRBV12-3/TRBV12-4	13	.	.	CASRPGRYQPQHF	TGTGCCAGCAGACCCGGTCGATATCAGCCCCAGCATTTT
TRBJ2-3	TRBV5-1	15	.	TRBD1	CASSWTGGHADTQYF	TGCGCCAGCAGCTGGACAGGGGGCCACGCAGATACGCAGTATTTT
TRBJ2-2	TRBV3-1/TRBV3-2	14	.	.	CASSQEGGTGELFF	TGTGCCAGCAGCCAAGAAGGAGGGACCGGGGAGCTGTTTTTT
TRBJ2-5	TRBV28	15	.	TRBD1	CASSSRQGLTGTQYF	TGTGCCAGCAGTTCCAGACAGGGTCTTACGGGGACCCAGTACTTC
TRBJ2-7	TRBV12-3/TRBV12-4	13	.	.	CASVAGRLGEQYF	TGTGCCAGCGTCGCGGGGCGACTAGGCGAGCAGTACTTC
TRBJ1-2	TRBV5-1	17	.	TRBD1	CASSLDSGTVTNYGYTF	TGCGCCAGCAGCTTGGATAGCGGGACAGTTACAAACTATGGCTACACCTTC
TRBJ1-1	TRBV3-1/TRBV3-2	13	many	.	CASSRPPDTEAFF	TGTGCCAGCAGCCGCCCCCCGGACACTGAAGCTTTCTTT
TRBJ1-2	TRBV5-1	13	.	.	CASSLDREYGYTF	TGCGCCAGCAGCTTGGACAGGGAATATGGCTACACCTTC
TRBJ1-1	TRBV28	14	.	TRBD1	CASSIGTGNTEAFF	TGTGCCAGCAGTATAGGGACAGGGAACACTGAAGCTTTCTTT
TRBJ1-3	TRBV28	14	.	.	CASCTAGSGNTIYF	TGTGCCAGCTGTACCGCGGGATCTGGAAACACCATATATTTT
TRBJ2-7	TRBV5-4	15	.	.	CASSFKDLEPYEQYF	TGTGCCAGCAGTTTCAAGGATCTGGAGCCCTACGAGCAGTACTTC
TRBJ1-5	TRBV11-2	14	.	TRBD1	CASSGGTGRQPQHF	TGTGCCAGCAGCGGAGGGACAGGGAGACAGCCCCAGCATTTT
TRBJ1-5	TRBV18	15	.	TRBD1	CASSTGQGFNQPQHF	TGTGCCAGCTCAACGGGACAGGGTTTCAATCAGCCCCAGCATTTT
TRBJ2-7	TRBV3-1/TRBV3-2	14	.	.	CASSQVAGLREQYF	TGTGCCAGCAGCCAAGTGGCGGGTTTAAGGGAGCAGTACTTC
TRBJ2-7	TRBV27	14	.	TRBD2	CASSFTSGSNEQYF	TGTGCCAGCAGTTTTACTAGCGGGAGTAACGAGCAGTACTTC
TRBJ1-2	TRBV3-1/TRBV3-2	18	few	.	CASSHATWVGRTQYGYTF	TGTGCCAGCAGCCATGCGACCTGGGTCGGCAGGACTCAGTATGGCTACACCTTC
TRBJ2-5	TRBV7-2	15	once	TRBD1	CASSLTGGFGETQYF	TGTGCCAGCAGTCTCACAGGGGGCTTCGGAGAGACCCAGTACTTC
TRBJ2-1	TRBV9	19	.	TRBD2	CASNPMVAGDTSSYNEQFF	TGTGCCAGCAACCCCATGGTAGCGGGAGACACGAGCTCCTACAATGAGCAGTTCTTC
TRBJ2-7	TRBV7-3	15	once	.	CASSLILHVWYEQYF	TGTGCCAGCAGCTTAATACTCCATGTCTGGTACGAGCAGTACTTC
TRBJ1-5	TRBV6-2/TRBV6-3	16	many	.	CASSYFRGDSNQPQHF	TGTGCCAGCAGTTACTTTCGGGGAGATAGCAATCAGCCCCAGCATTTT
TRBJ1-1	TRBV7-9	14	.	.	CASSAGQGNTEAFF	TGTGCCAGCAGCGCAGGACAAGGAAACACTGAAGCTTTCTTT
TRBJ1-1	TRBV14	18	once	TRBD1	CASSQVGTWDSRDTEAFF	TGTGCCAGCAGCCAAGTAGGCACGTGGGACAGTCGGGACACTGAAGCTTTCTTT
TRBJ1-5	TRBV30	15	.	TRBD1	CAWRNPDRESQPQHF	TGTGCCTGGAGAAACCCTGACAGGGAGAGTCAGCCCCAGCATTTT
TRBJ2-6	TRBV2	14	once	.	CASTRTSGANVLTF	TGTGCCAGTACACGAACCTCTGGGGCCAACGTCCTGACTTTC
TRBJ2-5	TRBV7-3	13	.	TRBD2	CASSQGLAETQYF	TGTGCCAGCAGCCAGGGACTAGCGGAGACCCAGTACTTC
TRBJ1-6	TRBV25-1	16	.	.	CASSEFRGQYNSPLHF	TGTGCCAGCAGTGAATTTAGGGGACAATACAATTCACCCCTCCACTTT
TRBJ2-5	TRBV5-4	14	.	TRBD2	CASSLGGSGETQYF	TGTGCCAGCAGCTTAGGCGGGAGTGGTGAGACCCAGTACTTC
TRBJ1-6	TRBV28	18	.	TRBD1	CASSLGLTGGSYNSPLHF	TGTGCCAGCAGTTTGGGCCTGACAGGGGGGTCCTATAATTCACCCCTCCACTTT
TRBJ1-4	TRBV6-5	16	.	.	CASSYSPGFPNEKLFF	TGTGCCAGCAGTTACTCCCCAGGGTTTCCTAATGAAAAACTGTTTTTT
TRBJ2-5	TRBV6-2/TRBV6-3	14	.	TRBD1	CASSKGQPVETQYF	TGTGCCAGCAGTAAGGGACAGCCCGTAGAGACCCAGTACTTC
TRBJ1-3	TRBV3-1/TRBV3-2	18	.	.	CASGRQTPFSKLESTIYF	TGTGCCAGCGGTAGACAGACTCCTTTCTCTAAACTCGAAAGCACCATATATTTT
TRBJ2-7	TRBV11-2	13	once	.	CASSQTESSEQYF	TGTGCCAGCAGCCAAACCGAAAGCTCCGAGCAGTACTTC
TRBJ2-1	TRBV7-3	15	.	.	CASSPAAGMRNEQFF	TGTGCCAGCAGCCCGGCGGCAGGGATGAGAAATGAGCAGTTCTTC